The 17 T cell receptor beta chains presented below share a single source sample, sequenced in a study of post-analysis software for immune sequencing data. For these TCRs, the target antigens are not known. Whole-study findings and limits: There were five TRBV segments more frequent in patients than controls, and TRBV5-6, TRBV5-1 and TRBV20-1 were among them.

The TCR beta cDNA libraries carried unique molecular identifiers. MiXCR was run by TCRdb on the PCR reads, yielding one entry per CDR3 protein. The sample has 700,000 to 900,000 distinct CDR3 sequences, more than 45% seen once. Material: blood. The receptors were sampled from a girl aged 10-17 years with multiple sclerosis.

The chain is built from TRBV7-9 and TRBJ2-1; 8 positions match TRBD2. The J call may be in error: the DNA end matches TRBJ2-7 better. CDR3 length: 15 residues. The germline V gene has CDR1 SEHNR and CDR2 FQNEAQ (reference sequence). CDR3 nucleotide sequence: TGTGCCAGCACCTCAGGGCTGTCTAGCGGGTACGAGCAGTACTTC. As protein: CASTSGLSSGYEQYF.

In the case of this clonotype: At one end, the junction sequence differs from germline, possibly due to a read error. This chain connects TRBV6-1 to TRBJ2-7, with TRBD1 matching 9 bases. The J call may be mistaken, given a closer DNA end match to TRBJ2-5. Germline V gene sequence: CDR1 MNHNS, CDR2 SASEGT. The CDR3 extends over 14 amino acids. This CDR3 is CASTGQGSSETQYF. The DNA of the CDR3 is TGTGCTAGCACTGGACAGGGGAGTTCGGAGACCCAGTACTTC.

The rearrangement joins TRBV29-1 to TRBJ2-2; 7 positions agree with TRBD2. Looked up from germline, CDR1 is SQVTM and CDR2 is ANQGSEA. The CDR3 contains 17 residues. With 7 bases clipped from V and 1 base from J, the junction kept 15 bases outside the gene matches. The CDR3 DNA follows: TGCAGCGCCGGAGCGTCCCCTAGCGGTTTGAACACCGGGGAGCTGTTTTTT. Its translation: CSAGASPSGLNTGELFF.

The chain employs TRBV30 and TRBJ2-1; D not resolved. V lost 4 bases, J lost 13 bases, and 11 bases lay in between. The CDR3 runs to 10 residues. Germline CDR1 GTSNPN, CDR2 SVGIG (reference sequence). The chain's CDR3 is CAWNLSPQFF. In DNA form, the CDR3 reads TGTGCCTGGAACCTATCCCCCCAGTTCTTC.

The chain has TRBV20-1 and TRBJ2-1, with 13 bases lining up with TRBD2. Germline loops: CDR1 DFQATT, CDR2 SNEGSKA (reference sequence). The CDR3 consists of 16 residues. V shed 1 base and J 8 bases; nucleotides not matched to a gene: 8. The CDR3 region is CSARGTSGRSRHEQFF. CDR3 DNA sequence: TGCAGTGCTAGAGGGACTAGCGGGAGATCAAGGCATGAGCAGTTCTTC.

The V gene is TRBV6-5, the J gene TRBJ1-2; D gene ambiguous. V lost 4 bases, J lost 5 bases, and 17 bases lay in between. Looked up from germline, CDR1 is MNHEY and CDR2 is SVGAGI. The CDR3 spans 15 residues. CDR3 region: CASSSSEALRYGYTF. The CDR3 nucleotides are TGTGCCAGCAGTTCCTCAGAAGCATTGAGATATGGCTACACCTTC.

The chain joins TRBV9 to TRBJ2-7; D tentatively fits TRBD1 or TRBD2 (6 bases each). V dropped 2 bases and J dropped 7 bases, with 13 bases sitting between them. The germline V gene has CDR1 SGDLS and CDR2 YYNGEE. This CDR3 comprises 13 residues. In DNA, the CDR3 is TGTGCCAGCAGCGTCGCAGGGGCGGGGGAGCAGTACTTC. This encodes CASSVAGAGEQYF.

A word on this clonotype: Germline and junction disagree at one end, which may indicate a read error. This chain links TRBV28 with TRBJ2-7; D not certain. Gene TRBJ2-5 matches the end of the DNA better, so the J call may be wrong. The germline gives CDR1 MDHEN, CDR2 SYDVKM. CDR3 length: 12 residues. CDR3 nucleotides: TGTGTCAGCAGTGAATATGGGGAGACCCAGTACTTC. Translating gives CVSSEYGETQYF.

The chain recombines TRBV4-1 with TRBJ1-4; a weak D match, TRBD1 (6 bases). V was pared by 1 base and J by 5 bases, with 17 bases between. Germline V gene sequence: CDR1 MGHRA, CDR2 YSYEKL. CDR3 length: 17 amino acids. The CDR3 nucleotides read TGCGCCAGCAGCCAAGTTTTATCCGGCAGGGGAAATGAAAAACTGTTTTTT. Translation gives CASSQVLSGRGNEKLFF.

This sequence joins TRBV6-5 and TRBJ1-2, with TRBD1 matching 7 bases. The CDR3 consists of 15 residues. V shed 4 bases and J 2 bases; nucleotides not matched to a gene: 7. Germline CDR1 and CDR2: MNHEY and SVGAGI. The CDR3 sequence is CASSSPGGLNYGYTF. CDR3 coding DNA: TGTGCCAGCAGTTCCCCAGGGGGGTTAAACTATGGCTACACCTTC.

The DNA for the CDR3 is TGTGCCAGCAGCCGTCACCCCAATAACAGGGACCCGCGGGGGGTGAACACTGAAGCTTTCTTT. This gives the protein CASSRHPNNRDPRGVNTEAFF. The chain carries TRBV7-3 and TRBJ1-1; D is possibly TRBD1 (6 bases). The CDR3 loop spans 21 amino acids. Germline V CDR1 and CDR2: SGHTA, FQGTGA. V was shortened by 5 bases and J by 0 bases, with 31 bases between the two germline ends.

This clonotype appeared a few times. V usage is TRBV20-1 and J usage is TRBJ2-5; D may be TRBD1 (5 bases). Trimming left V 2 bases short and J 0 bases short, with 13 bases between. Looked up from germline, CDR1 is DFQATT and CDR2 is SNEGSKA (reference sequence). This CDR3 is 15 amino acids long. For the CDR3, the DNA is TGCAGTGCTAGACTCATTGGGGCCCACCAAGAGACCCAGTACTTC. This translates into CSARLIGAHQETQYF.

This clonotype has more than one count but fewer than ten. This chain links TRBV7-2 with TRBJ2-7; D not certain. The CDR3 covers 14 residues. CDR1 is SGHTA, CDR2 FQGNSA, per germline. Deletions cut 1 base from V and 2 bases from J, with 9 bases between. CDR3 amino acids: CASSLDWATYEQYF. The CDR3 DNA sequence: TGTGCCAGCAGCTTAGATTGGGCCACCTACGAGCAGTACTTC.

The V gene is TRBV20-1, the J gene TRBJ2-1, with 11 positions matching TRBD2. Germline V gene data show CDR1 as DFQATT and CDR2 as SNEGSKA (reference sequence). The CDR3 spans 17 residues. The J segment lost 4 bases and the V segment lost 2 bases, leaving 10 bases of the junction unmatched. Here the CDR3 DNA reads TGCAGTGCTAGAAAATCCACGACTAGCGGGACGTACAATGAGCAGTTCTTC. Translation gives CSARKSTTSGTYNEQFF.

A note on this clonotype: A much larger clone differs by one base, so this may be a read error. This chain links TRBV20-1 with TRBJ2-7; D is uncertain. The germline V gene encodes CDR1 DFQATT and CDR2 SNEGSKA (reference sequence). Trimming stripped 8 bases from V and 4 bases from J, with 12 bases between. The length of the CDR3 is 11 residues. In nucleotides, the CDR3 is TGCAGTACTCCCCAGACTTACGAGCAGTACTTC. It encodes CSTPQTYEQYF.

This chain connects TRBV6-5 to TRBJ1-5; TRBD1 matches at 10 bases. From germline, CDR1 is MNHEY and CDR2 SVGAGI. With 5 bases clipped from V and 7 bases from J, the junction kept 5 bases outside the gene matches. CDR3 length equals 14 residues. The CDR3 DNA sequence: TGTGCCAGCAGTGGGGACAGGGGAAGGCAGCCCCAGCATTTT. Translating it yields CASSGDRGRQPQHF.

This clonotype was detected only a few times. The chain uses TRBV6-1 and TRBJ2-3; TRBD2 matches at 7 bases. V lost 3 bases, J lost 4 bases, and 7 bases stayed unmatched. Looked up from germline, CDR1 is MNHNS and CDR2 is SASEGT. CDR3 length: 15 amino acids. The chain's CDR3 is CASSESSGGSDTQYF. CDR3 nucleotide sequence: TGTGCCAGCAGTGAGTCTTCGGGAGGATCAGATACGCAGTATTTT.